The 25 T cell receptor beta chains below all came from one sample that was sequenced in a study of beta chain features in type 1 diabetes. Expressed TCRB transcripts were sequenced after all isolated RNA was converted to cDNA. The table came from immunoSEQ multiplex PCR; TCRdb's copy has only in-frame clones and leaves some out. The table lists a few hundred thousand clones, about 10% of them singletons. Sample: naive CD4+ T cells from blood. The receptors come from a woman in her twenties or thirties in good health.

This clone turned up a few times. V gene TRBV7-2 combines with J gene TRBJ1-5, with D unresolved. V lost 4 bases and J 7 bases, leaving 17 bases between the germline ends. This CDR3 has 15 amino acids. Germline V lookup: CDR1 SGHTA, CDR2 FQGNSA. DNA for the CDR3: TGTGCCAGCAGCTACGTTTCAGGAGGGAACCAGCCCCAGCATTTT. It specifies CASSYVSGGNQPQHF.

The genes are TRBV7-3 and TRBJ1-1, with D tentatively TRBD1 (5 bases). V gave up 5 bases and J gave up 3 bases, with 10 bases separating them. Germline V gives CDR1 SGHTA, CDR2 FQGTGA. This CDR3 comprises 13 residues. CDR3: CASSRGADTEAFF. CDR3 DNA sequence: TGTGCCAGCAGCCGTGGGGCGGACACTGAAGCTTTCTTT.

This clone showed up just a few times. One end of the junction is discordant with germline, which a read error may explain. This chain uses TRBV7-9 with TRBJ1-2; D is possibly TRBD1 (6 bases). From germline, CDR1 is SEHNR and CDR2 FQNEAQ (reference sequence). This CDR3 has 13 residues. Here the CDR3 DNA reads TGTGCCAGCAGCATAGCGGACAGTTATGGCTACACCTTC. Amino acid sequence: CASSIADSYGYTF.

This clone was seen a few times. The chain has TRBV27 and TRBJ2-5, with a possible D match to TRBD1 (5 bases). V lost 5 bases to trimming and J lost 2 bases, with 12 bases between them. The CDR3 length is 14 residues. Germline CDR1 and CDR2: MNHEY and SMNVEV (reference sequence). The CDR3 DNA reads as TGTGCCAGCAGTCGCGACAGATCGCAAGAGACCCAGTACTTC. Protein sequence: CASSRDRSQETQYF.

The chain employs TRBV27 and TRBJ1-5, with TRBD1 identical over 8 bases. Looked up from germline, CDR1 is MNHEY and CDR2 is SMNVEV (reference sequence). This CDR3 has 17 amino acids. V trimming: 1 base; J trimming: 2 bases; junction bases outside the gene matches: 7. In DNA, the CDR3 is TGTGCCAGCAGTTTATACGGCAGGGGGCCTGGCAATCAGCCCCAGCATTTT. Translating it yields CASSLYGRGPGNQPQHF.

The chain couples TRBV27 to TRBJ2-5; 8 bases are a match to TRBD2. The CDR3 covers 14 residues. CDR1 is MNHEY and CDR2 is SMNVEV in the germline V gene (reference sequence). With V trimmed by 8 bases and J by 3 bases, 8 bases remained unmatched. The CDR3 sequence is CASGVAGKEETQYF. CDR3 DNA: TGTGCCAGCGGAGTAGCGGGAAAAGAAGAGACCCAGTACTTC.

The V gene is TRBV28, the J gene TRBJ2-1; 11 bases line up with TRBD2. This CDR3 region has 16 residues. Germline trimming cut 6 bases from V and 4 bases from J; bases unmatched to any gene: 8. The germline V gene encodes CDR1 MDHEN and CDR2 SYDVKM. The CDR3 loop reads CASRPRTSGSYNEQFF. DNA for the CDR3: TGTGCCAGCAGACCCCGGACTAGCGGGTCTTACAATGAGCAGTTCTTC.

This clone was observed a handful of times. The V gene is TRBV25-1, the J gene TRBJ2-1; no firm D call. Germline V CDR1 and CDR2: MGHDK, SYGVNS. V dropped 2 bases and J dropped 2 bases, with 10 bases sitting between them. CDR3 length equals 15 residues. This chain's CDR3 is CASSEALRAYNEQFF. The CDR3 DNA sequence: TGTGCCAGCAGTGAAGCGCTTCGCGCCTACAATGAGCAGTTCTTC.

The chain couples TRBV30 to TRBJ2-3, with D possibly matching TRBD2 (6 bases). Trimming stripped 1 base from V and 2 bases from J, with 16 bases between. The CDR3 is made up of 16 amino acids. Germline loops: CDR1 GTSNPN, CDR2 SVGIG (reference sequence). CDR3 nucleotide sequence: TGTGCCTGGAGTGATGGAGGGCCATTTATCACAGATACGCAGTATTTT. Its protein is CAWSDGGPFITDTQYF.

This clone was found a few times. The J gene is TRBJ2-1, the V gene TRBV4-2; 9 bases align to TRBD2. CDR1 and CDR2 (germline): LGHNA, YNFKEQ. The CDR3 has 14 amino acids. V lost 11 bases to trimming and J lost 4 bases; unmatched junction nucleotides: 9. In DNA, the CDR3 is TGTGCCGTGGGGCTAGCGGGACTTTACAATGAGCAGTTCTTC. It translates to CAVGLAGLYNEQFF.

The chain has TRBV7-3 and TRBJ2-5, with D tentatively TRBD2 (6 bases). The ends were cut back, 2 bases at V and 5 bases at J, with 12 bases in the middle. The germline CDR1 and CDR2 sequences are SGHTA and FQGTGA. This CDR3 contains 14 residues. The DNA of the CDR3 is TGTGCCAGCAGCTTAGCGGGAAGAAGGGAGACCCAGTACTTC. Translation gives CASSLAGRRETQYF.

The rearrangement joins TRBV7-9 to TRBJ2-5; 11 nucleotides match TRBD1. The J segment lost 4 bases and the V segment lost 11 bases, leaving 6 bases of the junction unmatched. The CDR3 spans 13 residues. Germline V gene sequence: CDR1 SEHNR, CDR2 FQNEAQ (reference sequence). This CDR3 reads CAYRTGGLETQYF. DNA of the CDR3: TGTGCCTACAGGACAGGGGGCTTAGAGACCCAGTACTTC.

This clone has just a few counts. The chain carries TRBV7-8 and TRBJ2-1; TRBD1 agrees at 7 bases. The V and J ends lost 5 bases and 8 bases, in that order; junction bases with no gene match: 9. Germline CDR1 reads SGHVS; CDR2 reads FQNEAQ. The CDR3 is made up of 14 amino acids. DNA for the CDR3: TGTGCCAGCAGCCCCGGACAGGTTGGGGATGAGCAGTTCTTC. It specifies CASSPGQVGDEQFF.

As regards this clone: One junction end disagrees with the germline gene, perhaps due to a read error. The chain is built from TRBV7-7 and TRBJ2-5, with 8 bases lining up with TRBD2. Germline CDR1 reads SSHAT; CDR2 reads FNYEAQ (reference sequence). CDR3 length: 14 residues. In DNA form, the CDR3 reads TGTGCTAGCAGCTTAGGAACGGGAGGGGAGACCCAGTACTTC. Its translation is CASSLGTGGETQYF.

This clone turned up a few times. This chain joins TRBV28 and TRBJ2-1, with 10 positions matching TRBD2. Trimming cost V 10 bases and J 3 bases; bases outside gene matches: 9. CDR1 MDHEN and CDR2 SYDVKM come from the germline V gene. The CDR3 runs to 15 residues. The CDR3 nucleotides read TGTGCCACCCTCTCCGGGACTAGCGACTACAATGAGCAGTTCTTC. Protein: CATLSGTSDYNEQFF.

CDR3 coding DNA: TGTGCCTGGACCAAAGGGACTAGCGGCTACGAGCAGTACTTC. It encodes CAWTKGTSGYEQYF. The chain employs TRBV30 and TRBJ2-7; 11 bases are shared with TRBD2. CDR3 length equals 14 residues. The germline V gene has CDR1 GTSNPN and CDR2 SVGIG (reference sequence). The J segment lost 3 bases and the V segment lost 4 bases, leaving 5 bases of the junction unmatched.

V and J are TRBV11-3 and TRBJ2-4; D gene uncertain. The germline V and J ends were trimmed by 5 bases and 0 bases, with 11 bases remaining between them. CDR3 size: 15 residues. Germline V gene data show CDR1 as SGHNT and CDR2 as YENEEA. CDR3 loop: CASSVYSLAKNIQYF. CDR3 nucleotide sequence: TGTGCCAGCAGCGTGTACAGTCTAGCCAAAAACATTCAGTACTTC.

DNA of the CDR3: TGTGCCAGCAGCCAAAACCCTCTCTTAGCGGGAGCCTACGAGCAGTACTTC. Amino acid sequence: CASSQNPLLAGAYEQYF. The V and J genes are TRBV4-2 and TRBJ2-7, with 9 bases identical to TRBD2. The CDR3 loop spans 17 amino acids. The junction had 10 bases not matched to a gene; V was cut back by 2 bases and J by 2 bases. Germline CDR1 reads LGHNA; CDR2 reads YNFKEQ.

This clone was counted a few times. The chain couples TRBV7-3 to TRBJ2-1, with D unclear. CDR1 and CDR2 (germline): SGHTA, FQGTGA. V lost 1 base, J lost 7 bases, and 11 bases lay in between. The CDR3 is 14 residues long. CDR3 residues: CASSLKDQRNEQFF. Here the CDR3 DNA reads TGTGCCAGCAGCTTAAAGGATCAGAGGAATGAGCAGTTCTTC.

This clone was seen a few times. The J gene is TRBJ2-7, the V gene TRBV5-1; 10 bases are shared with TRBD1. The CDR3 is 14 amino acids. With 3 bases clipped from V and 2 bases from J, the junction kept 2 bases outside the gene matches. Germline V gene sequence: CDR1 SGHRS, CDR2 YFSETQ. The chain's CDR3 is CASSSGQGAYEQYF. CDR3 DNA sequence: TGCGCCAGCAGCTCTGGACAGGGGGCCTACGAGCAGTACTTC.

This clone was seen more than once but under ten times. The chain has TRBV9 and TRBJ2-7; 14 bases map to TRBD2. V dropped 0 bases and J dropped 4; count of bases not matched to a gene: 3. This CDR3 spans 16 amino acids. The germline CDR1 and CDR2 sequences are SGDLS and YYNGEE. The CDR3 DNA is TGTGCCAGCAGCGTAGCTGGGACTAGCGGGAGTTACGAGCAGTACTTC. Translated: CASSVAGTSGSYEQYF.

This clone was seen more than once but under ten times. The V and J genes are TRBV30 and TRBJ2-3; TRBD1 might be the D (5 bases). CDR1 and CDR2 (germline): GTSNPN, SVGIG (reference sequence). The V gene lost 2 bases and the J gene lost 1 base, with 10 bases spanning the gap. The CDR3 length is 14 residues. In DNA, the CDR3 is TGTGCCTGGAGTTCGGACACCGGCACAGATACGCAGTATTTT. It specifies CAWSSDTGTDTQYF.

J is TRBJ1-2 and V is TRBV6-6, with unresolved D. The germline V gene has CDR1 MNHNY and CDR2 SVGAGI (reference sequence). This CDR3 has 13 residues. Trimming took 4 bases from V and 5 from J, leaving 11 bases between them. The CDR3 DNA is TGTGCCAGCAGTTCCGCGAGGGATTATGGCTACACCTTC. Its translation is CASSSARDYGYTF.

The chain carries TRBV28 and TRBJ1-3; D is unclear. The germline V and J ends were trimmed by 5 bases and 0 bases, with 8 bases remaining between them. This CDR3 is built from 14 residues. Germline CDR1 reads MDHEN; CDR2 reads SYDVKM. CDR3 residues: CASSGLISGNTIYF. CDR3 bases: TGTGCCAGCAGTGGACTGATCTCTGGAAACACCATATATTTT.

This clone was detected a few times. This chain uses TRBV19 with TRBJ2-7, with TRBD2 identical over 10 bases. The CDR3 is 15 residues long. V was pared by 3 bases and J by 1 base, with 3 bases of the junction left unmatched. Germline-derived CDR1 and CDR2 are LNHDA and SQIVND (reference sequence). In DNA form, the CDR3 reads TGTGCCAGTAGTATCGCTAGCGGGAGTTCCTACGAGCAGTACTTC. Translation: CASSIASGSSYEQYF.